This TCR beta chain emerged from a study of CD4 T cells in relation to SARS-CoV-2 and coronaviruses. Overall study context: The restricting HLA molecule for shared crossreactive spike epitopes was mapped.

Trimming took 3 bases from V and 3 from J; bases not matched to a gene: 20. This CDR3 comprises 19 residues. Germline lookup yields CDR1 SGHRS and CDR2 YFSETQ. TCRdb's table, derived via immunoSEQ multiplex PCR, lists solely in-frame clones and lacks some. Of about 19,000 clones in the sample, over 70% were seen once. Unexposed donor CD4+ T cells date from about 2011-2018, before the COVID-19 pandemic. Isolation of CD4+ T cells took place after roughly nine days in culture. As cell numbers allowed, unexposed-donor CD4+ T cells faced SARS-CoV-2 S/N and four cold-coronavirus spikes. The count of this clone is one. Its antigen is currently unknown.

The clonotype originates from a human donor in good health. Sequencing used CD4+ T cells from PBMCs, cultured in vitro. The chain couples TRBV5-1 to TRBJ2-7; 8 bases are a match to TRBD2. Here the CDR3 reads CASSSRTPTSREGRYEQYF. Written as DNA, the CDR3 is TGCGCCAGCAGCTCAAGAACCCCGACCTCTCGGGAGGGCCGCTACGAGCAGTACTTC.